Listed here are 13 T cell receptor beta chains from one sample, sequenced in a study of STAT5B mutations in CD4+ large granular lymphocyte leukemia. Profiling relied on immunoSEQ multiplex PCR, and the TCRdb table lists in-frame clones only, not all of them. This sample has roughly 48,000 clones, with roughly 70% found just once. Sequenced material: CD4+ T cells from blood buffy coats. Receptors were obtained from a human donor in good health.

The chain joins TRBV7-2 to TRBJ2-1, with 7 positions matching TRBD2. Germline loops: CDR1 SGHTA, CDR2 FQGNSA. This CDR3 contains 14 residues. After removal of 7 bases from V and 7 bases from J, the junction contained 10 bases not matched to a gene. This CDR3 reads CASTYGLVGNEQFF. The DNA of the CDR3 is TGTGCCAGCACCTACGGACTAGTGGGAAATGAGCAGTTCTTC.

This clone was recorded once. The chain recombines TRBV28 with TRBJ1-2, with D hard to call. CDR1 and CDR2 (germline): MDHEN, SYDVKM. The CDR3 loop spans 15 amino acids. V lost 5 bases and J lost 0, with 13 bases in between. The CDR3 sequence is CASSQPRGANYGYTF. CDR3 bases: TGTGCCAGCAGTCAGCCCCGGGGAGCTAACTATGGCTACACCTTC.

In this sample, this clone turned up a few times. The chain carries TRBV14 and TRBJ2-3; tentatively, D is TRBD2 (5 bases). This CDR3 is built from 15 residues. Germline V lookup: CDR1 SGHDN, CDR2 FVKESK. V was pared by 4 bases and J by 2 bases, with 13 bases between. The CDR3 coding sequence is TGTGCCAGCAGCCTTCGGAGAGGGATCACAGATACGCAGTATTTT. This encodes CASSLRRGITDTQYF. The variable domain in full, completed from reference TRBV14 and TRBJ2-3, reads EAGVTQFPSHSVIEKGQTVTLRCDPISGHDNLYWYRRVMGKEIKFLLHFVKESKQDESGMPNNRFLAERTGGTYSTLKVQPAELEDSGVYFCASSLRRGITDTQYFGPGTRLTVL.

This chain joins TRBV11-2 and TRBJ2-7; D remains unclear. CDR3 length: 14 amino acids. Trimming cost V 5 bases and J 3 bases, with 14 bases left between them. CDR1 is SGHAT and CDR2 is FQNNGV in the germline V gene. This chain's CDR3 is CASSLSPENYEQYF. The CDR3 DNA follows: TGTGCCAGCAGCCTAAGCCCAGAAAACTACGAGCAGTACTTC. The full variable domain, rest sourced from reference TRBV11-2 and TRBJ2-7, is EAGVAQSPRYKIIEKRQSVAFWCNPISGHATLYWYQQILGQGPKLLIQFQNNGVVDDSQLPKDRFSAERLKGVDSTLKIQPAKLEDSAVYLCASSLSPENYEQYFGPGTRLTVT.

This clone was seen just once. The gene calls are TRBV6-1 and TRBJ2-7; the match to TRBD1 covers 7 bases. Germline V lookup: CDR1 MNHNS, CDR2 SASEGT. There are 14 residues in the CDR3. With 5 bases clipped from V and 0 bases from J, the junction kept 4 bases outside the gene matches. DNA of the CDR3: TGTGCCAGCAGTCCCAGGGACAGCTCCTACGAGCAGTACGTC. This translates into CASSPRDSSYEQYV.

V usage is TRBV9 and J usage is TRBJ2-5; the match to TRBD1 covers 8 bases. CDR1 SGDLS and CDR2 YYNGEE come from the germline V gene. The CDR3 contains 15 residues. V trimming: 4 bases; J trimming: 2 bases; junction bases outside the gene matches: 7. The CDR3 nucleotides are TGTGCCAGCAGCCCACGGGACAGGTGGCAAGAGACCCAGTACTTC. It is translated as CASSPRDRWQETQYF.

V is TRBV18 and J is TRBJ2-7; either TRBD1 or TRBD2 may fit D (5 bases each). Germline lookup yields CDR1 KGHSH and CDR2 LQKENI. The CDR3 length is 11 residues. The V end lost 6 bases, the J end lost 7 bases, and 10 bases lay between the germline ends. CDR3 sequence reads: CASSSREEQYF. CDR3 DNA sequence: TGTGCCAGCTCTAGCAGGGAGGAGCAGTACTTC.

This clone occurred once. At one end the junction does not follow the germline gene, possibly because of a read error. CDR3 loop: CASSLSGPGARWVF. CDR3 in DNA: TGTGCCAGCAGCTTATCGGGGCCAGGGGCTAGGTGGGTCTTT. This chain joins TRBV7-9 and TRBJ1-1, with D possibly being TRBD1 (6 bases). Germline V gene data show CDR1 as SEHNR and CDR2 as FQNEAQ (reference sequence). The CDR3 is 14 residues long. Variable domain in full (rest from reference TRBV7-9 and TRBJ1-1): DTGVSQNPRHKITKRGQNVTFRCDPISEHNRLYWYRQTLGQGPEFLTYFQNEAQLEKSRLLSDRFSAERPKGSFSTLEIQRTEQGDSAMYLCASSLSGPGARWVFGQGTRLTVV.

This chain joins TRBV6-1 and TRBJ1-6; 8 bases match TRBD1. The ends lost 2 bases at V and 10 bases at J; junction bases unmatched: 7. The CDR3 loop spans 15 amino acids. CDR1 is MNHNS and CDR2 is SASEGT in the germline V gene. The CDR3 here is CASSELDRAGSPLHF. DNA of the CDR3: TGTGCCAGCAGTGAATTGGACAGGGCCGGGTCACCCCTCCACTTT.

The gene calls are TRBV7-2 and TRBJ2-2; tentative D call: TRBD2 (6 bases). The CDR3 sequence is 15 residues long. V gave up 4 bases and J gave up 1 base, with 10 bases separating them. CDR1 is SGHTA and CDR2 is FQGNSA in the germline V gene. The CDR3 coding sequence is TGTGCCAGCAGCTCCAACGGGGGGAACACCGGGGAGCTGTTTTTT. This translates into CASSSNGGNTGELFF.

This chain uses TRBV18 with TRBJ2-7, with a tentative D call TRBD1 (6 bases). Deletions cut 3 bases from V and 2 bases from J, with 11 bases between. The CDR3 covers 14 residues. The germline V gene has CDR1 KGHSH and CDR2 LQKENI. This chain's CDR3 is CASSPRTETYEQYF. Written as DNA, the CDR3 is TGTGCCAGCTCACCGAGGACAGAAACCTACGAGCAGTACTTC.

This clone was observed a few times. The rearrangement links TRBV30 to TRBJ1-6; 7 positions agree with TRBD1. Germline V gene lookup returns CDR1 GTSNPN and CDR2 SVGIG (reference sequence). The CDR3 has 13 residues. V trimming: 2 bases; J trimming: 8 bases; junction bases outside the gene matches: 3. Here the CDR3 DNA reads TGTGCCTGGAGTAGACAGGGAGATTCACCCCTCCACTTT. Its translation: CAWSRQGDSPLHF.

The chain employs TRBV28 and TRBJ1-1; 9 bases line up with TRBD1. Germline CDR1 reads MDHEN; CDR2 reads SYDVKM. There are 14 residues in the CDR3. With 6 bases clipped from V and 3 bases from J, the junction kept 5 bases outside the gene matches. CDR3 nucleotides: TGTGCCAGCAGCTTTACAGGGGGCTACACTGAAGCTTTCTTT. It specifies CASSFTGGYTEAFF.